This T cell receptor beta chain appears in the sequencing data of a study of spatial heterogeneity in lung cancer. Study-wide results and limits: Tallies of expanded TCRs, which were sorted into ubiquitous and regional groups, correlated with counts of ubiquitous and regional nonsynonymous mutations, respectively. Alpha and beta chain coverage of tumor T cells was estimated at about 7% and 13%, respectively. The study found that expanded intratumoral alpha and beta TCR counts tracked tumor mutation counts.

This clonotype was seen just once. What it binds is unknown. Each CDR3 protein gets one entry after TCRdb re-called the 5' RACE reads with MiXCR. The sample records almost 7,500 distinct CDR3 sequences, about 10% being singletons. The time point here: sample taken at primary tumor resection. There are 15 residues in the CDR3. Germline trimming cut 5 bases from V and 7 bases from J; bases unmatched to any gene: 6. CDR1 is SGHTA and CDR2 is FQGTGA in the germline V gene. The chain has TRBV7-3 and TRBJ1-6; 9 nucleotides line up with TRBD1. The source is a female donor with early-stage non-small cell lung cancer. The source material was lung tumor tissue, sampled at surgery. CDR3: CASSNRTGENSPLHF. The CDR3 nucleotides read TGTGCCAGCAGCAATAGGACAGGGGAGAATTCACCCCTCCACTTT.